The present T cell receptor beta chain was sequenced within a study of T cell repertoires in cytomegalovirus infection. Study summary: CMV infection and matching HLA type were both indicated by public TCR beta signatures.

V shed 5 bases, J shed 3 bases, and the junction held 8 bases outside the gene matches. The CDR3 contains 15 residues. CDR1 and CDR2 from the germline V gene are SGHVS and FQNEAQ. In the case of this clonotype: Its antigen is unidentified.

Study-level points and caveats: Summed public TCR beta family frequency identified CMV carriers bearing the relevant HLA. Clonotypes of TCR beta that were HLA-C-restricted and CMV-specific dominated the ex vivo response.

TCRdb redid the calling of the reads with MiXCR, one entry per CDR3 protein. Seen here are approximately 700,000 distinct CDR3 sequences, less than 40% observed once, and the top ten hold 2.8%. This chain joins TRBV7-8 and TRBJ1-1; 8 bases agree with TRBD1. The sequence was obtained from a human donor in good health (CMV status not recorded). Some clones in this sample may be carry-over from other donors' samples. Sequencing was done on a sample of PBMCs. The CDR3 here is CASSRNLDRDTEAFF. The CDR3 DNA is TGTGCCAGCAGCCGAAACCTGGACAGGGACACTGAAGCTTTCTTT.